The entry that follows covers one T cell receptor (beta chain) sequence. Antigen specificity is unknown. Germline CDR1 is MNHEY and CDR2 is SMNVEV (reference sequence). The V and J ends lost 3 bases and 5 bases, in that order; junction bases with no gene match: 18. CDR3 size: 18 residues. TCRdb's table, derived via immunoSEQ multiplex PCR, lists solely in-frame clones and lacks some. The sample has 110,000 or so clones, 80% to 90% seen once; the top ten hold over 8%. These data belong to a study of T cell responses to AZD1222 COVID-19 vaccine. Findings and limits, study-wide: Donors were mostly white British, more females; clonal diversity possibly underestimated. Spike as a whole was targeted by vaccine-associated CD4 TCRs, dominant at 160-218 and 743-854.

This TCR was recovered from an adult in good health. The sample was peripheral blood, taken on day 0 of AZD1222 vaccination. The V gene is TRBV27, the J gene TRBJ2-5; 7 positions agree with TRBD2. CDR3 DNA: TGTGCCAGCAGTTTCAGGCTCCTTGGCGGGGGATTGAGGGAGACCCAGTACTTC. Residues: CASSFRLLGGGLRETQYF.